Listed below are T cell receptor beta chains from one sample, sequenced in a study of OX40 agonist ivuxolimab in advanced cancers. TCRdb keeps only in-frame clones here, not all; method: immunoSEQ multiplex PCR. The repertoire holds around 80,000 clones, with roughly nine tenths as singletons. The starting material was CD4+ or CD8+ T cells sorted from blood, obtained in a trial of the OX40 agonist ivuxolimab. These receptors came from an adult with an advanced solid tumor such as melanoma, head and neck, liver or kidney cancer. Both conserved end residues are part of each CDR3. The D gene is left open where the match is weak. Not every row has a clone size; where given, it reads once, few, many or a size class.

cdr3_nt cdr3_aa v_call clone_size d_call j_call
TGTGCCAGCAGTTTGGGACAGGGGTTAAACACCATATATTTT CASSLGQGLNTIYF TRBV6-6 few TRBD1 TRBJ1-3
TGTGCCAGTAAGGATCCTGGGGAGGCACAAGAGACCCAGTACTTC CASKDPGEAQETQYF TRBV19 NA NA TRBJ2-5
TGCGCCAGCAGCTTGAACGGGGGGATTAGCACAGATACGCAGTATTTT CASSLNGGISTDTQYF TRBV5-1 NA TRBD2 TRBJ2-3
TGTGCCAGCAGGGGGACAGGGGGGGTCGAGCAGTACTTC CASRGTGGVEQYF TRBV28 NA TRBD1 TRBJ2-7
TGTGCCAGCAGTCTAGGGGGACTCTATGGCTACACCTTC CASSLGGLYGYTF TRBV27 NA NA TRBJ1-2
TGTGCCAGTAACGACTACGCGGACAATGAGCAGTTCTTC CASNDYADNEQFF TRBV19 NA NA TRBJ2-1
TGTGCCAGCAGTCACCCCAGGGGGACCACCTCTGGAAACACCATATATTTT CASSHPRGTTSGNTIYF TRBV28 once TRBD1 TRBJ1-3
TGTGCCAGCAGCGTGGACGGTTATCAGCCCCAGCATTTT CASSVDGYQPQHF TRBV6-1 NA NA TRBJ1-5
TGTGCCAGCAGCCCCGACAGGGGACAACAAGAGACCCAGTACTTC CASSPDRGQQETQYF TRBV7-8 NA TRBD1 TRBJ2-5
TGTGCCAGCAGCCGGGACAGTAATGAAAAACTGTTTTTT CASSRDSNEKLFF TRBV6-1 once TRBD1 TRBJ1-4
TGTGCCAGCAGCCCGTCTTGGTCCTATAATTCACCCCTCCACTTT CASSPSWSYNSPLHF TRBV9 NA NA TRBJ1-6
TGTGCCAGCAGCCCACAGGGGGCCTATTCTGAAGCTTTCTTT CASSPQGAYSEAFF TRBV11-2 NA TRBD1 TRBJ1-1
TGTGCCAGTAGTAAACAGGGACTGAATCAGCCCCAGCATTTT CASSKQGLNQPQHF TRBV19 NA NA TRBJ1-5
TGTGCCACCAGCAGAGGCCGGGACAGGGGAGCAGATACGCAGTATTTT CATSRGRDRGADTQYF TRBV15 NA TRBD1 TRBJ2-3
TGTGCCAGCAGCCGAGGGGGGACTTTAGATACGCAGTATTTT CASSRGGTLDTQYF TRBV7-3 NA NA TRBJ2-3
TGCGCCAGCAGCGCCGACAGGGTAGTAAGAGGCTACACCTTC CASSADRVVRGYTF TRBV5-1 NA TRBD1 TRBJ1-2
TGTGCCAGCAGCTTATATTCCTCTGGGGCCAACGTCCTGACTTTC CASSLYSSGANVLTF TRBV7-9 NA NA TRBJ2-6
TGTGCCAGCAGCTTAGAGACAGGGAATCTCTACGAGCAGTACTTC CASSLETGNLYEQYF TRBV5-4 NA TRBD1 TRBJ2-7
TGTGCCAGCAGCTTAGGCAGGGTCCCCGGGGAGCTGTTTTTT CASSLGRVPGELFF TRBV11-2 NA NA TRBJ2-2
TGTGCCAGCGCAAGGCAGGGAAGCTCCTACGAGCAGTACTTC CASARQGSSYEQYF TRBV6-6 once NA TRBJ2-7
TGTGCCAGCAGCCCAGAAGGGACAGCCAACTATGGCTACACCTTC CASSPEGTANYGYTF TRBV9 NA TRBD1 TRBJ1-2
TGCAGCGCCTGGCGGGGGGATCCCTATGGCTACACCTTC CSAWRGDPYGYTF TRBV29-1 NA NA TRBJ1-2
TGTGCCAGCTCCAGGGGGCGCAATAATGAAAAACTGTTTTTT CASSRGRNNEKLFF TRBV18 NA TRBD1 TRBJ1-4
TGTGCCAGCAGTTACCTCGAAATCGGGCAGTTCTTC CASSYLEIGQFF TRBV13 NA NA TRBJ2-1
TGTGCCAGCAGCCAAGGTGGGAGAGTTTACTCTGGGGCCAACGTCCTGACTTTC CASSQGGRVYSGANVLTF TRBV14 NA NA TRBJ2-6
TGTGCCAGCAGCCCGCGAGGACCCGGGGAGCTGTTTTTT CASSPRGPGELFF TRBV5-6 NA NA TRBJ2-2
TGTGCCTGGAGTGTACTCTCCGCTAACTATGGCTACACCTTC CAWSVLSANYGYTF TRBV30 NA NA TRBJ1-2
TGCAGCGTTGCAGGGACCTACGAGCAGTACTTC CSVAGTYEQYF TRBV29-1 NA NA TRBJ2-7
TGTGCCAGCAGCTTAGCCCAGGGGAGAGAGACCCAGTACTTC CASSLAQGRETQYF TRBV7-9 NA NA TRBJ2-5
TGCGCCAGCAGAAATGTGGTGGGGCTGTTTTTT CASRNVVGLFF TRBV5-1 NA NA TRBJ2-2
TGTGCCAGCAGCTTCCCATCCCCGGGCACAGATACGCAGTATTTT CASSFPSPGTDTQYF TRBV7-8 NA NA TRBJ2-3
TGTGCCAGCAGCCACGGGACAGGGGTCTTGAACACTGAAGCTTTCTTT CASSHGTGVLNTEAFF TRBV21-1 NA NA TRBJ1-1
TGTGCCAGTAGTAAAGGAGACCAAGAGACCCAGTACTTC CASSKGDQETQYF TRBV19 NA NA TRBJ2-5
TGTGCCATCAGTGAGTCTGAGTCTCAGCCCCAGCATTTT CAISESESQPQHF TRBV10-3 NA NA TRBJ1-5
TGTGCCTGGAGTCCCCCTTCCTCCTACAATGAGCAGTTCTTC CAWSPPSSYNEQFF TRBV30 NA NA TRBJ2-1
TGTGCCAGCAGCTTAGGCAGGGGGCGTGAGCAGTACTTC CASSLGRGREQYF TRBV7-2 NA TRBD1 TRBJ2-7